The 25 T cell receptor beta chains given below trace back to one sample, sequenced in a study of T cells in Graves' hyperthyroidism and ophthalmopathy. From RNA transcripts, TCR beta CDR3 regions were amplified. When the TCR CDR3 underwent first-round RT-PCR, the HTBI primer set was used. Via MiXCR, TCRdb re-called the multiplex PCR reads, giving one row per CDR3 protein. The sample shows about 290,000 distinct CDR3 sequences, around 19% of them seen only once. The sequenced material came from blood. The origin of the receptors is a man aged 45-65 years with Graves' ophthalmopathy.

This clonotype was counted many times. CDR3 in amino acids: CASSQGLAEANEQFF. CDR3 nucleotides: TGTGCCAGCAGCCAAGGCCTAGCGGAGGCCAATGAGCAGTTCTTC. The genes are TRBV3-1 and TRBJ2-1; 7 bases fit TRBD2. Germline CDR1 reads LGHDT; CDR2 reads YNNKEL (reference sequence). Germline trimming cut 1 base from V and 6 bases from J; bases unmatched to any gene: 6. The CDR3 runs to 15 residues.

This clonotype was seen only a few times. The CDR3 sequence is CASRRWQTNTGELFF. The CDR3 DNA reads as TGTGCCAGCAGACGGTGGCAGACTAACACCGGGGAGCTGTTTTTT. The V call is TRBV3-1, the J call TRBJ2-2; the D is unclear. This CDR3 has 15 amino acids. Germline CDR1 LGHDT, CDR2 YNNKEL (reference sequence). V was shortened by 6 bases and J by 2 bases, with 13 bases between the two germline ends. Combining the CDR3 with reference TRBV3-1 and TRBJ2-2 gives the whole variable domain DTAVSQTPKYLVTQMGNDKSIKCEQNLGHDTMYWYKQDSKKFLKIMFSYNNKELIINETVPNRFSPKSPDKAHLNLHINSLELGDSAVYFCASRRWQTNTGELFFGEGSRLTVL.

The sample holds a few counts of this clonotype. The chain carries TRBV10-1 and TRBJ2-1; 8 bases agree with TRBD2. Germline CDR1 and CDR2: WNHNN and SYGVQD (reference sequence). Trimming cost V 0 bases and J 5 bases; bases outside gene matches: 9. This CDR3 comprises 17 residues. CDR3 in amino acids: CASSESAAGGSDNEQFF. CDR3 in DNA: TGCGCCAGCAGTGAGTCAGCGGCGGGAGGTTCCGACAATGAGCAGTTCTTC.

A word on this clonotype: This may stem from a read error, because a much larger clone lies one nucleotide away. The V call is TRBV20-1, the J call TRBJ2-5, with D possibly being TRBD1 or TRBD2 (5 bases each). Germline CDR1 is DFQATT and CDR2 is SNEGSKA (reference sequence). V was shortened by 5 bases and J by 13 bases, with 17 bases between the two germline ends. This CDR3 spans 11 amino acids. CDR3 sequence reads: CSALPGTDPYF. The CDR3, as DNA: TGCAGTGCTTTACCCGGGACCGACCCGTACTTC.

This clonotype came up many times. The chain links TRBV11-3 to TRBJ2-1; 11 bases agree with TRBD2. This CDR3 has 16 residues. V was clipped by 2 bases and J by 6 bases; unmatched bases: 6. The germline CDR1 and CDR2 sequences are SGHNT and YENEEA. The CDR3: CASSLTGTSGFNEQFF. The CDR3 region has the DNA TGTGCCAGCAGCTTAACCGGGACTAGCGGATTCAATGAGCAGTTCTTC.

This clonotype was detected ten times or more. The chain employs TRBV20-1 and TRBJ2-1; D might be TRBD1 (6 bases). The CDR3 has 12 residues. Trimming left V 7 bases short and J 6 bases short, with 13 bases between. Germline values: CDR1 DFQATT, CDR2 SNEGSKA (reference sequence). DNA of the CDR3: TGCAGTGTTCAGCGGACAGCCAATGAGCAGTTCTTC. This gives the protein CSVQRTANEQFF.

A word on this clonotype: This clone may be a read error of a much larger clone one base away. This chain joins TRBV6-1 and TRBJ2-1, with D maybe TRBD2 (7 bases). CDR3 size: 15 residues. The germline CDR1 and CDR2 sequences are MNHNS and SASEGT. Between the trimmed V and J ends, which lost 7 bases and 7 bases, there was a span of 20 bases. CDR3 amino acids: CASKTGGAGINEQFF. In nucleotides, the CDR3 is TGTGCCAGCAAGACGGGGGGCGCGGGGATAAATGAGCAGTTCTTC.

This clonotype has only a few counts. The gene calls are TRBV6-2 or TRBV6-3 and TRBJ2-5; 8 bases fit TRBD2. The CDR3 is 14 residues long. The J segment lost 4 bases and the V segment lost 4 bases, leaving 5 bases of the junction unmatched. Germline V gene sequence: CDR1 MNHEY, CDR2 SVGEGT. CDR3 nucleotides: TGTGCCAGCAGTTTCCCTAGCGGGCGAGAGACCCAGTACTTC. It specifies CASSFPSGRETQYF.

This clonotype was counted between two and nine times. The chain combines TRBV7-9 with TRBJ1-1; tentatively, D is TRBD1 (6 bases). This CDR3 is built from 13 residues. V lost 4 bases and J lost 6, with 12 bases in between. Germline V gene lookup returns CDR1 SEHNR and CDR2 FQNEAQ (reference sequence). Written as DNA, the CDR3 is TGTGCCAGCAGCTCCAGGGGATTCGCTGAAGCTTTCTTT. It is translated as CASSSRGFAEAFF.

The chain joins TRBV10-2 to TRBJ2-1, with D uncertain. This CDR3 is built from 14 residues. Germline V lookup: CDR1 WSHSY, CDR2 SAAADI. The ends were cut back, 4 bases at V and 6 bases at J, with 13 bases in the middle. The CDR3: CASSVLGFGNEQFF. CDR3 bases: TGCGCCAGCAGTGTTTTAGGATTTGGCAATGAGCAGTTCTTC.

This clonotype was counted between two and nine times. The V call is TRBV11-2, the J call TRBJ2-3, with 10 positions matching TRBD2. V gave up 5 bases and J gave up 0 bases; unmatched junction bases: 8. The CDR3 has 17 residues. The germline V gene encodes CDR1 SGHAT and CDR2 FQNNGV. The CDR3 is CASSPNSGRKSTDTQYF. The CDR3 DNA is TGTGCCAGCAGCCCAAATAGCGGGAGGAAAAGCACAGATACGCAGTATTTT.

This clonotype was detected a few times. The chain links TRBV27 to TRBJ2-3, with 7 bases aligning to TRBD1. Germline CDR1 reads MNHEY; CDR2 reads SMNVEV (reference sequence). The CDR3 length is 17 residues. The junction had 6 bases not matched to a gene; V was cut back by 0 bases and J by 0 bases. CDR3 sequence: CASSLSGTAASTDTQYF. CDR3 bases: TGTGCCAGCAGTTTATCGGGGACAGCAGCAAGCACAGATACGCAGTATTTT.

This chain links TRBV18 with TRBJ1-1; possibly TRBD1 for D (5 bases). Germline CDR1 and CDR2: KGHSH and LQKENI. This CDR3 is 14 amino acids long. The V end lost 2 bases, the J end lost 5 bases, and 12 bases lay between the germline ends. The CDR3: CASSPIREGTEAFF. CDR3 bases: TGTGCCAGCTCACCAATCAGGGAGGGGACTGAAGCTTTCTTT.

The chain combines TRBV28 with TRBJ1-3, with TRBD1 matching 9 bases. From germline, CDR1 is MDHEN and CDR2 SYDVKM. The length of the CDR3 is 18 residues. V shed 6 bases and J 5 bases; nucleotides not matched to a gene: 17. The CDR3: CASSLGTGRSNERNTIYF. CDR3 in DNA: TGTGCCAGCAGCCTCGGGACAGGGAGATCTAACGAGAGAAACACCATATATTTT.

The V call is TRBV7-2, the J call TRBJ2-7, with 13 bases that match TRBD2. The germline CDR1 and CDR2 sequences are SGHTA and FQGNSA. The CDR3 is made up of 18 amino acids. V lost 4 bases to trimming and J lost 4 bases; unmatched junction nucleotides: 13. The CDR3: CASSSGLAGRYGWYEQYF. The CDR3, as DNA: TGTGCCAGCAGCTCGGGACTAGCGGGGAGGTACGGGTGGTACGAGCAGTACTTC.

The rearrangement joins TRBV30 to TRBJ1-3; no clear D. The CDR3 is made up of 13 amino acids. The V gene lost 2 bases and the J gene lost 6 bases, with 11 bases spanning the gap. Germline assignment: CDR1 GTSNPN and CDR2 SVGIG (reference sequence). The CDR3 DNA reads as TGTGCCTGGAGTCGGCCCGCTGCAAACACCATATATTTT. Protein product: CAWSRPAANTIYF.

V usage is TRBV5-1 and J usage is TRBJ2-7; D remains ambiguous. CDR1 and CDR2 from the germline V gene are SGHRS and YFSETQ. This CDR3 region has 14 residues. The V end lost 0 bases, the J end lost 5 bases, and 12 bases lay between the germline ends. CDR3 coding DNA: TGCGCCAGCAGCTTGGACACTCGGATCCACGAGCAGTACTTC. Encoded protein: CASSLDTRIHEQYF.

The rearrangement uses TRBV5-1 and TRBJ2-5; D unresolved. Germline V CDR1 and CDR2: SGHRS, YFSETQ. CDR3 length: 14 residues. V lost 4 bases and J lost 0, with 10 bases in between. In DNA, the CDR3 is TGCGCCAGCAGCGATCAGGCTTACCAAGAGACCCAGTACTTC. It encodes CASSDQAYQETQYF.

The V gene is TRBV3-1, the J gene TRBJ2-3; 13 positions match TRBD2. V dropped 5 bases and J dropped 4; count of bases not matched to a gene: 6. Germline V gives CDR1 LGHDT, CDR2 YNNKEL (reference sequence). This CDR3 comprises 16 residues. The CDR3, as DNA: TGTGCCAGCAGCACTACTAGCGGGAGGGCCTCAGATACGCAGTATTTT. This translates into CASSTTSGRASDTQYF.

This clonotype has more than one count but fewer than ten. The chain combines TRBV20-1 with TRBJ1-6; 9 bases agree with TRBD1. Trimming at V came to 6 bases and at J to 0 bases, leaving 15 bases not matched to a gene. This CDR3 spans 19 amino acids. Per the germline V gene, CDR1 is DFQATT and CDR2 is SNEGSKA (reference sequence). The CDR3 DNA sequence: TGCAGTGCCTTGGGGATGGGACAGGGTGATGTCTCCTATAATTCACCCCTCCACTTT. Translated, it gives CSALGMGQGDVSYNSPLHF.

CDR3 loop: CASSPRGTGGSETQYF. CDR3 sequence (DNA): TGTGCCAGCAGCCCGCGAGGGACAGGGGGTTCGGAGACCCAGTACTTC. The J gene is TRBJ2-5, the V gene TRBV7-2; 11 nucleotides line up with TRBD1. The CDR3 extends over 16 amino acids. Germline assignment: CDR1 SGHTA and CDR2 FQGNSA. V lost 5 bases to trimming and J lost 5 bases; unmatched junction nucleotides: 10.

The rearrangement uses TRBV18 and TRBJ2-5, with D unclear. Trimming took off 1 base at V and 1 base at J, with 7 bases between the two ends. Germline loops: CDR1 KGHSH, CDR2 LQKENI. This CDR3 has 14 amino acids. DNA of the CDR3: TGTGCCAGCTCACCACGGAACAGCCAAGAGACCCAGTACTTC. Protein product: CASSPRNSQETQYF.

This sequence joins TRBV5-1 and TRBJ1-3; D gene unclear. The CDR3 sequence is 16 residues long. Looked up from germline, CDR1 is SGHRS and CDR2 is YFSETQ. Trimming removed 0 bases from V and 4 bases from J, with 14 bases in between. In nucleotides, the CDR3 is TGCGCCAGCAGCTTGGTGGGTATGGAAAGAGGAAACACCATATATTTT. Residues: CASSLVGMERGNTIYF.

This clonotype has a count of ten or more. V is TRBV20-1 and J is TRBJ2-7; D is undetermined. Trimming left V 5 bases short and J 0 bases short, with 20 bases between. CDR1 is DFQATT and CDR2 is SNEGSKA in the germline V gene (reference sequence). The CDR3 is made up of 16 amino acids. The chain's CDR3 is CSAFSLLVGSSYEQYF. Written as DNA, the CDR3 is TGCAGTGCTTTTTCGTTGTTGGTGGGATCCTCCTACGAGCAGTACTTC.

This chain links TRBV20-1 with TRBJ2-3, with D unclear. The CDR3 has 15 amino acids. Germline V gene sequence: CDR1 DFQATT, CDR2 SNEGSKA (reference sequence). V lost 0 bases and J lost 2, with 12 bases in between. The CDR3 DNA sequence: TGCAGTGCTAGAGATCTGGCGACACACACAGATACGCAGTATTTT. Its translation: CSARDLATHTDTQYF.